This is a list of T cell receptor beta chains from one sample in a study of blood T cell repertoires in COVID-19. Produced via immunoSEQ multiplex PCR; TCRdb's table is partial and in-frame only. The table has approximately 110,000 clones, around 84% seen once; the top ten hold around 3.4%. Sequencing was done on a sample of peripheral blood. These receptors were obtained from a man in his forties or fifties with acute or convalescent COVID-19. CDR3s leave out the opening cysteine and the closing phenylalanine or tryptophan.

>TRBV12-3/TRBV12-4
ASSYTTGNTIY
>TRBV25-1
ASSEYMQGSGGETQY
>TRBV19
ASSLEYNQPQH
>TRBV6-5
ASRGLAANTGELF
>TRBV19
ASSIVGGGKNEQF
>TRBV10-3
AISSPAGGYGYT
>TRBV9
ASSGQGQGHYGYT
>TRBV6-5
ASRYSGGAQETQY
>TRBV5-4
ASSSKGLTQETQY
>TRBV7-8
ASSLRGGGQSGTDTQY
>TRBV28
ASSGGNNEQF
>TRBV9
ASSVMAGMTNEKLF
>TRBV10-3
AIRAGQGAKKDTEAF